This T cell receptor beta chain stems from a study of identical twins. Study-level findings and limits: For out-of-frame beta sequences, excess twin sharing was weaker. Out-of-frame sharing of TCR alpha in monozygotic twins was underestimated by models.

Healthy Caucasian individuals made up all the donors. Template switching created a universal primer site, and the cDNA included unique molecular identifiers. From the 5' RACE reads, TCRdb called clonotypes with MiXCR, one entry per CDR3 protein. Of some 1,600,000 distinct CDR3 sequences detected, about 32% appear once; the ten largest clones hold approximately 0.29%. The germline CDR1 and CDR2 sequences are MDHEN and SYDVKM. This CDR3 region has 15 residues. Points on this clonotype: Antigen specificity is unknown. Germline is not matched at one junction end, which may reflect a read error.

The rearrangement links TRBV28 to TRBJ1-6; 8 nucleotides agree with TRBD1. The sequence was obtained from a newborn girl in good health. Input material: cord blood. CDR3 in amino acids: CASSAWTGRNSPPHF. CDR3 in DNA: TGTGCCAGCAGTGCTTGGACAGGGCGGAATTCACCCCCCCACTTT.